The 16 T cell receptor beta chains below all came from one sample that was sequenced in a study of monozygotic twins with inflammatory bowel disease. Reanalyzing the 5' RACE reads, TCRdb keeps one entry per CDR3 protein, without DNA. In total, the table holds more than 75,000 distinct CDR3 sequences. The sequenced sample consisted of blood. These receptors all stem from a human donor with ulcerative colitis or Crohn's disease, or a healthy co-twin of an affected twin (not recorded which).

The gene calls are TRBV24-1 and TRBJ2-2. The CDR3 is made up of 14 amino acids. Germline CDR1 reads KGHDR; CDR2 reads SFDVKD. The CDR3 spells CATSDSGPTGELFF.

Here the CDR3 reads CASSSGLAGLGETQYF. The chain employs TRBV5-4 and TRBJ2-5; TCRdb's D call, TRBD2, is unchecked because there is no DNA. Germline lookup yields CDR1 SGHNT and CDR2 YYREEE (reference sequence). There are 16 residues in the CDR3.

The chain is built from TRBV24-1 and TRBJ2-5; TCRdb gives TRBD1 as the D gene, but with no DNA this cannot be confirmed. Germline V CDR1 and CDR2: KGHDR, SFDVKD. This CDR3 comprises 14 residues. The CDR3 region is CATSDTGSQETQYF.

The chain uses TRBV20-1 and TRBJ2-7. Germline loops: CDR1 DFQATT, CDR2 SNEGSKA (reference sequence). CDR3 length: 15 residues. This CDR3 is CSARDPGGYSYEQYF.

The chain uses TRBV7-9 and TRBJ1-5. This CDR3 has 12 amino acids. Germline CDR1 reads SEHNR; CDR2 reads FQNEAQ (reference sequence). The CDR3 loop is CASQMGNQPQHF.

The V and J genes are TRBV5-5 and TRBJ1-3; TCRdb's D call, TRBD1, is unchecked because there is no DNA. CDR3 size: 15 residues. Germline V CDR1 and CDR2: SGHKS, YYEKEE (reference sequence). The chain's CDR3 is CASSSAGTDGNTIYF.

The chain is built from TRBV20-1 and TRBJ2-1; TCRdb selects TRBD2, and the lack of DNA leaves this call unchecked. This CDR3 has 17 residues. Germline CDR1 and CDR2: DFQATT and SNEGSKA (reference sequence). This CDR3 is CSAPPRLAGTSYNEQFF.

The chain links TRBV12-3 or TRBV12-4 to TRBJ1-5; TCRdb gives TRBD1 as the D gene, but with no DNA this cannot be confirmed. The CDR3 covers 15 residues. This CDR3 is CASRTDRARNQPQHF.

V is TRBV12-3 or TRBV12-4 and J is TRBJ2-2; no DNA is available, so the TRBD1 call from TCRdb remains unchecked. The length of the CDR3 is 15 residues. The CDR3 sequence: CASSATGTTPGELFF.

This rearrangement joins TRBV12-3 or TRBV12-4 to TRBJ1-2; TCRdb's D call of TRBD1 is untestable without DNA. This CDR3 region has 13 residues. The CDR3 sequence: CASSVTGPSGYTF.

The chain uses TRBV27 and TRBJ1-2. Germline-derived CDR1 and CDR2 are MNHEY and SMNVEV (reference sequence). The CDR3 spans 13 residues. The chain's CDR3 is CASSDGSLFGYTF.

The chain has TRBV12-3 or TRBV12-4 and TRBJ2-1; the TCRdb D gene call, TRBD1, has no DNA to confirm it. The CDR3 runs to 18 residues. CDR3 in amino acids: CASRTAHPGQGSYNEQFF.

This rearrangement joins TRBV7-2 to TRBJ2-3; TCRdb proposes TRBD2, but this gene call is untestable without DNA. The V gene's germline CDR1 is SGHTA and CDR2 FQGNSA. The CDR3 covers 15 residues. CDR3 sequence reads: CASSSSGGGTDTQYF.

The chain uses TRBV10-3 and TRBJ1-2. The CDR3 contains 13 residues. Germline loops: CDR1 ENHRY, CDR2 SYGVKD. The CDR3 here is CAISENDNYGYTF.

The chain couples TRBV5-1 to TRBJ1-1; no DNA is available, so the TRBD1 call from TCRdb remains unchecked. Per germline, CDR1 SGHRS and CDR2 YFSETQ. The CDR3 is made up of 14 amino acids. CDR3 amino acids: CASTSRTTGDVAFF.

V is TRBV5-1 and J is TRBJ1-2; TCRdb's assignment of TRBD1 cannot be checked, as there is no DNA. The length of the CDR3 is 12 residues. CDR1 and CDR2 (germline): SGHRS, YFSETQ. The CDR3 sequence: CASSLLGDGYTF.